The 20 T cell receptor beta chains in this list originate from one sample, sequenced in a study of blood T cell repertoires in COVID-19. Some clones are missing from TCRdb's copy, which holds only in-frame ones; the method was immunoSEQ multiplex PCR. The sample yields around 280,000 clones, approximately 86% seen once. Material for sequencing was peripheral blood. Every receptor here comes from a young woman who had recovered from COVID-19.

The chain combines TRBV4-1 with TRBJ2-7, with D possibly being TRBD1 (5 bases). V was shortened by 3 bases and J by 6 bases, with 21 bases between the two germline ends. This CDR3 comprises 16 residues. Per the germline V gene, CDR1 is MGHRA and CDR2 is YSYEKL. The CDR3 reads CASSHIKKQVEVEQYF. Here the CDR3 DNA reads TGCGCCAGCAGCCACATAAAGAAACAGGTTGAGGTCGAGCAGTACTTC.

This clone was counted a single time. This chain connects TRBV11-1 to TRBJ1-6; perhaps TRBD1 as D (5 bases). The CDR3 sequence is 13 residues long. Germline V gene sequence: CDR1 SGHAT, CDR2 FQDESV (reference sequence). Trimming cost V 3 bases and J 10 bases, with 10 bases left between them. In nucleotides, the CDR3 is TGTGCCAGCAGCTTCCAGGGAGGCTCACCCCTCCACTTT. Residues: CASSFQGGSPLHF. Supplemented by reference TRBV11-1 and TRBJ1-6, the full variable domain reads EAEVAQSPRYKITEKSQAVAFWCDPISGHATLYWYRQILGQGPELLVQFQDESVVDDSQLPKDRFSAERLKGVDSTLKIQPAELGDSAMYLCASSFQGGSPLHFGNGTRLTVT.

The chain recombines TRBV5-8 with TRBJ2-3, with 9 bases aligning to TRBD1. CDR1 and CDR2 (germline): SGHTS, YDEGEE. Trimming cost V 4 bases and J 2 bases; bases outside gene matches: 5. This CDR3 contains 15 residues. In nucleotides, the CDR3 is TGTGCCAGCAGCCTGCGGGACAGGGTCACAGATACGCAGTATTTT. It translates to CASSLRDRVTDTQYF.

This chain uses TRBV5-6 with TRBJ1-2; D not resolved. Germline loops: CDR1 SGHDT, CDR2 YYEEEE. The V end was cut by 4 bases, the J end by 4 bases, with 14 bases between. This CDR3 is built from 14 residues. CDR3 protein: CASSTPWEAYGYTF. The CDR3 coding sequence is TGTGCCAGCAGCACTCCTTGGGAGGCCTATGGCTACACCTTC.

The table lists this clone with a count of one. J is TRBJ2-3 and V is TRBV4-3, with 11 bases that match TRBD2. The CDR3 length is 18 residues. The V segment lost 0 bases and the J segment 6 bases; nucleotides outside the gene matches: 11. The V gene's germline CDR1 is LGHNA and CDR2 YSLEER. The DNA of the CDR3 is TGCGCCAGCAGCCAAGATCTTGGGCTAGCGGGAGGAAGGGATACGCAGTATTTT. Translated, it gives CASSQDLGLAGGRDTQYF.

The V call is TRBV6-5, the J call TRBJ2-1; D is ambiguous. V dropped 5 bases and J dropped 6 bases, with 14 bases sitting between them. The CDR3 consists of 14 residues. Germline values: CDR1 MNHEY, CDR2 SVGAGI. The CDR3 DNA follows: TGTGCCAGCAGTCTACCTTTGTTATCCAATGAGCAGTTCTTC. It encodes CASSLPLLSNEQFF.

The chain combines TRBV6-5 with TRBJ1-2; D is perhaps TRBD1 (6 bases). V was trimmed by 6 bases and J by 4 bases, leaving 15 bases between them. CDR3 length: 14 amino acids. Germline V gene data show CDR1 as MNHEY and CDR2 as SVGAGI. The CDR3 DNA sequence: TGTGCCAGCAGCAGGGGACACACCTTCTATGGCTACACCTTC. Protein: CASSRGHTFYGYTF.

In DNA, the CDR3 is TGTGCCAGCAGCCTAATAGCGGGGGGGCCTCGTGAGACCCAGTACTTC. Encoded protein: CASSLIAGGPRETQYF. The chain is built from TRBV3-1 (or the pseudogene TRBV3-2) and TRBJ2-5; 11 bases match TRBD2. The V gene's germline CDR1 is LGHDT and CDR2 YNNKEL (reference sequence). The CDR3 loop spans 16 amino acids. V gave up 4 bases and J gave up 5 bases; unmatched junction bases: 9.

The gene calls are TRBV12-3 or TRBV12-4 and TRBJ1-5; D is uncertain. Trimming shortened V by 5 bases and J by 11 bases, and 16 bases separated the two germline ends. CDR3 length equals 13 residues. CDR3 protein: CASSVVPYRAQHF. CDR3 DNA: TGTGCCAGCAGTGTCGTCCCTTATCGAGCCCAGCATTTT.

Only one count was recorded for this clone. The gene calls are TRBV4-1 and TRBJ2-4, with a weak D call TRBD1 (7 bases). CDR3 length: 17 residues. Trimming left V 2 bases short and J 1 base short, with 15 bases between. Germline V gene sequence: CDR1 MGHRA, CDR2 YSYEKL. CDR3 DNA sequence: TGCGCCAGCAGCCAAATGACACAGGGGAGGGCCAAAAACATTCAGTACTTC. Residues: CASSQMTQGRAKNIQYF.

The gene calls are TRBV7-9 and TRBJ1-1; D ambiguous. The CDR3 is 12 residues long. Germline V gene sequence: CDR1 SEHNR, CDR2 FQNEAQ (reference sequence). The V gene lost 4 bases and the J gene lost 6 bases, with 9 bases spanning the gap. CDR3 residues: CASSYFGAEAFF. CDR3 nucleotide sequence: TGTGCCAGCAGCTATTTCGGGGCTGAAGCTTTCTTT.

The V call is TRBV5-4, the J call TRBJ2-5; TRBD1 is a possible D gene (6 bases). The germline V gene encodes CDR1 SGHNT and CDR2 YYREEE (reference sequence). The CDR3 covers 14 residues. V was pared by 4 bases and J by 1 base, with 11 bases between. The DNA of the CDR3 is TGTGCCAGCAGCACCGACAGGAGCCAAGAGACCCAGTACTTC. This translates into CASSTDRSQETQYF.

The chain has TRBV5-4 and TRBJ2-3; perhaps TRBD2 as D (6 bases). The CDR3 contains 14 residues. The germline V gene encodes CDR1 SGHNT and CDR2 YYREEE (reference sequence). The CDR3 nucleotides are TGTGCTATGAAGGGCGGGGATGTGAGAGATACGCAGTATTTT. It translates to CAMKGGDVRDTQYF.

The CDR3, as DNA: TGTGCCAGCCGACCGGGGGGGGCGAGGGAGCAGTACTTC. It translates to CASRPGGAREQYF. The chain has TRBV5-5 and TRBJ2-7; the match to TRBD2 covers 8 bases. Germline CDR1 SGHKS, CDR2 YYEKEE (reference sequence). The CDR3 consists of 13 residues. The V and J ends lost 7 bases and 7 bases, in that order; junction bases with no gene match: 10. Variable domain in full (rest from reference TRBV5-5 and TRBJ2-7): DAGVTQSPTHLIKTRGQQVTLRCSPISGHKSVSWYQQVLGQGPQFIFQYYEKEERGRGNFPDRFSARQFPNYSSELNVNALLLGDSALYLCASRPGGAREQYFGPGTRLTVT.

The rearrangement joins TRBV7-2 to TRBJ1-1, with TRBD1 matching 8 bases. V was pared by 8 bases and J by 8 bases, with 10 bases of the junction left unmatched. CDR3 size: 13 residues. CDR1 is SGHTA, CDR2 FQGNSA, per germline. CDR3 region: CASLDRGHFEAFF. The CDR3 DNA reads TGTGCCAGCTTAGACAGGGGCCACTTCGAAGCTTTCTTT.

This chain joins TRBV5-1 and TRBJ2-7, with TRBD1 matching over 7 bases. This CDR3 has 18 amino acids. The trim removed 2 bases at V and 4 bases at J, leaving 18 bases unmatched. From germline, CDR1 is SGHRS and CDR2 YFSETQ. The CDR3 here is CASSLKVATSGTAYEQYF. CDR3 DNA: TGCGCCAGCAGCTTAAAGGTAGCTACTTCCGGGACAGCGTACGAGCAGTACTTC.

V and J are TRBV5-8 and TRBJ2-7; TRBD1 agrees at 9 bases. V gave up 3 bases and J gave up 2 bases; unmatched junction bases: 6. This CDR3 is built from 15 residues. The germline V gene has CDR1 SGHTS and CDR2 YDEGEE. CDR3 bases: TGTGCCAGCAGCTATCGAGGACAGGGGACCTACGAGCAGTACTTC. It specifies CASSYRGQGTYEQYF.

This chain connects TRBV6-6 to TRBJ2-7; 7 positions agree with TRBD1. After removal of 6 bases from V and 1 base from J, the junction contained 3 bases not matched to a gene. The CDR3 consists of 13 residues. The V gene's germline CDR1 is MNHNY and CDR2 SVGAGI (reference sequence). The CDR3 is CASRQGNSYEQYF. The CDR3 DNA sequence: TGTGCCAGCAGACAGGGGAATTCCTACGAGCAGTACTTC.

This chain links TRBV19 with TRBJ2-7, with TRBD2 as a possible D gene (5 bases). Trimming shortened V by 5 bases and J by 7 bases, and 15 bases separated the two germline ends. Germline V gene lookup returns CDR1 LNHDA and CDR2 SQIVND (reference sequence). This CDR3 is 13 amino acids long. CDR3 loop: CASSFGLGREQYF. The CDR3 DNA is TGTGCCAGTAGTTTCGGACTGGGCAGGGAGCAGTACTTC.

The chain is built from TRBV23-1 and TRBJ1-2; 12 nucleotides agree with TRBD1. TRBV23-1 is given ORF status, its function remaining uncertain. After removal of 0 bases from V and 4 bases from J, the junction contained 12 bases not matched to a gene. The length of the CDR3 is 19 residues. The CDR3 nucleotides are TGCGCCAGCAGTCAATCGAGCGCTTCGGGACAGGGGGCGGCCTATGGCTACACCTTC. Translation: CASSQSSASGQGAAYGYTF.